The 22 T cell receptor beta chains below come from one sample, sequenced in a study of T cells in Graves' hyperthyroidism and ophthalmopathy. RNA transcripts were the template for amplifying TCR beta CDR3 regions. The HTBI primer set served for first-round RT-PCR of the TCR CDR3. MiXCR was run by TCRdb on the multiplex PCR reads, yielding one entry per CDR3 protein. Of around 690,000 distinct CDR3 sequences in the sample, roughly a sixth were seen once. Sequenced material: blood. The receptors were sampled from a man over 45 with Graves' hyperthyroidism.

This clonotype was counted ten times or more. In DNA form, the CDR3 reads TGTGCCTGCAAAGGACAGGGGGAGGGCTATGGCTACACCTTC. Its translation: CACKGQGEGYGYTF. The J gene is TRBJ1-2, the V gene TRBV30; 10 nucleotides align to TRBD1. This CDR3 is 14 amino acids long. V lost 6 bases, J lost 4 bases, and 8 bases stayed unmatched. The germline V gene has CDR1 GTSNPN and CDR2 SVGIG (reference sequence).

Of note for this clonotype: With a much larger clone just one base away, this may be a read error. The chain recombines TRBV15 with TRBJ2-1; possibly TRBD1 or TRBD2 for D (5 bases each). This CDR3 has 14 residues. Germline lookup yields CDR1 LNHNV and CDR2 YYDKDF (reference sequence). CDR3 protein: CATSREMGVDEQVF. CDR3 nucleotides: TGTGCCACCAGCAGGGAGATGGGGGTCGATGAGCAGGTCTTC. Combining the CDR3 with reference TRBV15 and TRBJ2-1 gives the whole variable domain DAMVIQNPRYQVTQFGKPVTLSCSQTLNHNVMYWYQQKSSQAPKLLFHYYDKDFNNEADTPDNFQSRRPNTSFCFLDIRSPGLGDTAMYLCATSREMGVDEQVFGPGTRLTVL.

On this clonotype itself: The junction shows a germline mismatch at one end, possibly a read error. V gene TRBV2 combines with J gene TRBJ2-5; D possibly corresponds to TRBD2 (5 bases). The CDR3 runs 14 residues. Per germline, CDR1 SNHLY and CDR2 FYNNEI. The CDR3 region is CASSPRDIKETQCF. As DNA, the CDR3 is TGTGCCAGCAGCCCACGGGATATCAAAGAGACCCAGTGCTTC.

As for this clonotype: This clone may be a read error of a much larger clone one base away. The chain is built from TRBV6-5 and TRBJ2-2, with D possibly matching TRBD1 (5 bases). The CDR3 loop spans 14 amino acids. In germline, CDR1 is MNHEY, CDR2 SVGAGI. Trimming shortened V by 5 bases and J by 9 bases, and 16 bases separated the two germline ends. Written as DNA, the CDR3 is TGTGCCAGCAGTCACAAGGGGTGGGCCAGGGAGCTGTTTTTT. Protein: CASSHKGWARELFF.

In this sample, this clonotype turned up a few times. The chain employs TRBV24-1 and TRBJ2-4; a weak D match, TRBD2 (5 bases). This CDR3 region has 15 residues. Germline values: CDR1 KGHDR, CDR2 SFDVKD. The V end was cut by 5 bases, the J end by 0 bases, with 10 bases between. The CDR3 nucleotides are TGTGCCACCAGTGCGGCAGGACTAGCCAAAAACATTCAGTACTTC. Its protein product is CATSAAGLAKNIQYF.

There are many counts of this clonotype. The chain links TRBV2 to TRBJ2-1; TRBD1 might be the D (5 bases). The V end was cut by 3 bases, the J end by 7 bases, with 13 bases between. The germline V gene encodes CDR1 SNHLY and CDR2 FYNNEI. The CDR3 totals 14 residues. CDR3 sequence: CASSERRVVNEQFF. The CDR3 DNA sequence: TGTGCCAGCAGTGAGCGCAGGGTGGTGAATGAGCAGTTCTTC.

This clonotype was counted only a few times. In DNA form, the CDR3 reads TGCGCCAGCAGCCCGAAAACTAGCGGGAGACTCTCCGGGGAGCTGTTTTTT. It encodes CASSPKTSGRLSGELFF. The chain employs TRBV5-1 and TRBJ2-2; 11 bases line up with TRBD2. The germline V gene has CDR1 SGHRS and CDR2 YFSETQ. This CDR3 region has 17 residues. V trimming: 4 bases; J trimming: 6 bases; junction bases outside the gene matches: 11. The whole variable domain, filled in from reference TRBV5-1 and TRBJ2-2, reads KAGVTQTPRYLIKTRGQQVTLSCSPISGHRSVSWYQQTPGQGLQFLFEYFSETQRNKGNFPGRFSGRQFSNSRSEMNVSTLELGDSALYLCASSPKTSGRLSGELFFGEGSRLTVL.

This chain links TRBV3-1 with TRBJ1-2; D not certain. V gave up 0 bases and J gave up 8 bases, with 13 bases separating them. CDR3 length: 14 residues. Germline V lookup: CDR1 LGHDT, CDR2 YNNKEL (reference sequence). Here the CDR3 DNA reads TGTGCCAGCAGCCAAGATGGCCGACTGCGGGGCTACACCTTC. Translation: CASSQDGRLRGYTF.

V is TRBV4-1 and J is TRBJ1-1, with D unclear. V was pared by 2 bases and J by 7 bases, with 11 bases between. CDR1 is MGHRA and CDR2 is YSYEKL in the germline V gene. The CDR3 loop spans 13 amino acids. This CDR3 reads CASSQTISYEAFF. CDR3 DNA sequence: TGCGCCAGCAGCCAAACAATCAGCTATGAAGCTTTCTTT.

The CDR3 protein is CASSSEQGRTEAFF. CDR3 nucleotides: TGTGCCAGCAGCTCGGAACAGGGGCGCACTGAAGCTTTCTTT. The rearrangement joins TRBV7-2 to TRBJ1-1, with 7 bases matching TRBD1. Germline values: CDR1 SGHTA, CDR2 FQGNSA. The ends lost 4 bases at V and 4 bases at J; junction bases unmatched: 6. The CDR3 has 14 residues.

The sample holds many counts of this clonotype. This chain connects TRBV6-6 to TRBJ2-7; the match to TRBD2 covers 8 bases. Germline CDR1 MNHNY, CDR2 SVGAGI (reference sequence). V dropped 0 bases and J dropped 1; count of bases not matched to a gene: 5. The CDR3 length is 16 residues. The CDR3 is CASSYSRSGGSYEQYF. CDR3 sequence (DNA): TGTGCCAGCAGTTACTCGAGGAGCGGGGGATCCTACGAGCAGTACTTC.

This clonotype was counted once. CDR3 residues: CASSYGTELLQNTEAFF. In DNA form, the CDR3 reads TGTGCCAGCAGTTACGGAACGGAGCTCCTACAGAACACTGAAGCTTTCTTT. This chain links TRBV6-5 with TRBJ1-1; D is uncertain. Trimming stripped 2 bases from V and 1 base from J, with 17 bases between. Germline V CDR1 and CDR2: MNHEY, SVGAGI. This CDR3 is built from 17 residues.

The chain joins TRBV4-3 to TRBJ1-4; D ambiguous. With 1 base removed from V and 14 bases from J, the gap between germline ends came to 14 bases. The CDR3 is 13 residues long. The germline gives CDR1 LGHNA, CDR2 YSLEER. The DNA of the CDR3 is TGCGCCAGCAGCCAAGGACCCGGAATGGTTCTGTTTTTT. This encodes CASSQGPGMVLFF.

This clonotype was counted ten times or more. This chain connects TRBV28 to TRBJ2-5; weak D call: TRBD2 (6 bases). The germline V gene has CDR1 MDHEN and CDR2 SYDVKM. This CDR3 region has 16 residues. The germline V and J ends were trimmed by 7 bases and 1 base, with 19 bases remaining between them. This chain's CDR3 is CASITPEAGGQETQYF. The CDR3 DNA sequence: TGTGCCAGCATCACTCCTGAAGCGGGCGGCCAAGAGACCCAGTACTTC.

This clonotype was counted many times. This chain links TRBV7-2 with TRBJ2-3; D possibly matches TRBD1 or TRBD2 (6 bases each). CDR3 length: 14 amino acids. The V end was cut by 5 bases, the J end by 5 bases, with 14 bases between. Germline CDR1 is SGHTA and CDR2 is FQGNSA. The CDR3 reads CASSPPGAEDTQYF. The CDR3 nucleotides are TGTGCCAGCAGCCCCCCGGGGGCGGAAGATACGCAGTATTTT. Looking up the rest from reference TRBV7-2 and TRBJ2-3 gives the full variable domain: GAGVSQSPSNKVTEKGKDVELRCDPISGHTALYWYRQSLGQGLEFLIYFQGNSAPDKSGLPSDRFSAERTGGSVSTLTIQRTQQEDSAVYLCASSPPGAEDTQYFGPGTRLTVL.

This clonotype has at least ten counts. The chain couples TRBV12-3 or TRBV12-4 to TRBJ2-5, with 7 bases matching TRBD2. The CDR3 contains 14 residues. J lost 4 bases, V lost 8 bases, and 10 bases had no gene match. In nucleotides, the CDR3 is TGTGCCAGCCTAGGGACTACCGTTCTAGAGACCCAGTACTTC. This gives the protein CASLGTTVLETQYF.

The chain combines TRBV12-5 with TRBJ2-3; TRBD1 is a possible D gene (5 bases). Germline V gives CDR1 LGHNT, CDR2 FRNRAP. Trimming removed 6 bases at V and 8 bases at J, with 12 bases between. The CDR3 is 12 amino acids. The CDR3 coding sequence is TGTGCTAGTGGATCCGGACACGGTACGCAGTATTTT. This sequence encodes CASGSGHGTQYF.

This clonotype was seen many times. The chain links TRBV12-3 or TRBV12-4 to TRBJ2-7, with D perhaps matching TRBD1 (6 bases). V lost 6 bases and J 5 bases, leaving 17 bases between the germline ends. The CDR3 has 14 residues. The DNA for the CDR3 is TGTGCCAGCAGAGCCGGGACATCGATCGACGAGCAGTACTTC. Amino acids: CASRAGTSIDEQYF.

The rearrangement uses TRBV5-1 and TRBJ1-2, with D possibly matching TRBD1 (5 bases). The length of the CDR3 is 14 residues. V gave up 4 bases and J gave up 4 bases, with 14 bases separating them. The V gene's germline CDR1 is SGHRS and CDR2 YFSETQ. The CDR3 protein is CASSPSWGGYGYTF. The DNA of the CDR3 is TGCGCCAGCAGCCCCTCTTGGGGGGGCTATGGCTACACCTTC.

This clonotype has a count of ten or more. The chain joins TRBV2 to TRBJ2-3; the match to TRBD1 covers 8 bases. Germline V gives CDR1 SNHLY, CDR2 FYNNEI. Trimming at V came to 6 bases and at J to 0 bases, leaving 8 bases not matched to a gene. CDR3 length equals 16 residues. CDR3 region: CASSETGALSTDTQYF. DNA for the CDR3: TGTGCCAGCAGCGAGACAGGGGCCCTTAGCACAGATACGCAGTATTTT.

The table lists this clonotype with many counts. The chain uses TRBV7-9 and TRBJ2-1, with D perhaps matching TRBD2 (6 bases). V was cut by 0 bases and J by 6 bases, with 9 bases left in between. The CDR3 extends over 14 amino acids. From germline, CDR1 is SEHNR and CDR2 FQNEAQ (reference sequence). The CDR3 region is CASSLALGLNEQFF. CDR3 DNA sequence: TGTGCCAGCAGCTTAGCGCTGGGACTCAATGAGCAGTTCTTC.

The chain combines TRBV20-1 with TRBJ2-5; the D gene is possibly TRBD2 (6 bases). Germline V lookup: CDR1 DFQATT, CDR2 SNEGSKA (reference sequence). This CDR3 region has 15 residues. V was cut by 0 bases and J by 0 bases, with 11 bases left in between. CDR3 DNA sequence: TGCAGTGCTAGAGATCCCCGGGAGCACCAAGAGACCCAGTACTTC. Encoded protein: CSARDPREHQETQYF.